The 29 T cell receptor beta chains below were found in one sample sequenced in a study of cytomegalovirus exposure and HLA in healthy donors. The PCR contained 60 Vbeta and 13 Jbeta primers. Here immunoSEQ multiplex PCR was the method, and the copy in TCRdb shows in-frame clones only, minus some. The repertoire holds some 120,000 clones, with roughly four fifths as singletons. Sequences were obtained from PBMCs. The receptors come from a woman in her forties or fifties in good health and CMV-seropositive.

The chain has TRBV15 and TRBJ1-5; 9 bases align to TRBD1. The ends lost 4 bases at V and 6 bases at J; junction bases unmatched: 10. This CDR3 comprises 16 residues. Per germline, CDR1 LNHNV and CDR2 YYDKDF (reference sequence). In DNA, the CDR3 is TGTGCCACCAGCACCCGAAGAGGACAGGGGAGTCAGCCCCAGCATTTT. Translated, it gives CATSTRRGQGSQPQHF. The whole variable domain, filled in from reference TRBV15 and TRBJ1-5, reads DAMVIQNPRYQVTQFGKPVTLSCSQTLNHNVMYWYQQKSSQAPKLLFHYYDKDFNNEADTPDNFQSRRPNTSFCFLDIRSPGLGDTAMYLCATSTRRGQGSQPQHFGDGTRLSIL.

This chain links TRBV30 with TRBJ2-5, with a tentative D call TRBD1 (6 bases). The DNA end is a closer match to TRBJ2-7, so the J assignment may be wrong. The CDR3 spans 15 residues. Germline V CDR1 and CDR2: GTSNPN, SVGIG (reference sequence). This chain's CDR3 is CAWNSDRDNRYEQYF. The CDR3 DNA follows: TGTGCCTGGAACAGCGACCGGGACAACCGCTACGAGCAGTACTTC.

The genes are TRBV29-1 and TRBJ2-7, with 10 bases that match TRBD1. Germline CDR1 SQVTM, CDR2 ANQGSEA. V lost 7 bases to trimming and J lost 4 bases; unmatched junction nucleotides: 7. The CDR3 contains 13 residues. The CDR3 loop is CSARDRGKYEQYF. The CDR3 bases are TGCAGCGCCCGGGACAGGGGTAAATACGAGCAGTACTTC.

The chain has TRBV6-5 and TRBJ1-2; D is ambiguous. Trimming removed 4 bases from V and 4 bases from J, with 10 bases in between. CDR3 length equals 13 residues. Looked up from germline, CDR1 is MNHEY and CDR2 is SVGAGI. CDR3 DNA: TGTGCCAGCAGTTCAACAGTAACCTATGGCTACACCTTC. It yields the protein CASSSTVTYGYTF.

The rearrangement uses TRBV5-1 and TRBJ2-5; D uncertain. The CDR3 is made up of 14 amino acids. The V end lost 7 bases, the J end lost 5 bases, and 18 bases lay between the germline ends. CDR1 SGHRS and CDR2 YFSETQ come from the germline V gene. This CDR3 is CASSPLSALETQYF. The CDR3 DNA is TGCGCCAGCTCCCCCTTAAGCGCGCTGGAGACCCAGTACTTC.

The chain recombines TRBV6-1 with TRBJ2-5; maybe TRBD1 (5 bases). CDR1 and CDR2 from the germline V gene are MNHNS and SASEGT. V lost 1 base and J lost 7, with 13 bases in between. This CDR3 has 14 amino acids. The CDR3 DNA is TGTGCCAGCAGTGAAGACCTAAGGCAGGGGACCCAGTACTTC. This sequence encodes CASSEDLRQGTQYF.

The genes are TRBV14 and TRBJ2-1; D gene ambiguous. The CDR3 totals 14 residues. V shed 5 bases and J shed 5 bases, with 13 bases lying between them. Germline CDR1 reads SGHDN; CDR2 reads FVKESK. Here the CDR3 reads CASSAFGLHNEQFF. The CDR3 DNA reads TGTGCCAGCAGCGCCTTTGGGCTCCACAATGAGCAGTTCTTC.

This clone appeared a few times. The chain is built from TRBV5-1 and TRBJ2-2, with 7 bases identical to TRBD1. CDR1 SGHRS and CDR2 YFSETQ come from the germline V gene. This CDR3 spans 15 amino acids. The V gene end was trimmed by 1 base and the J gene end by 4 bases; junction bases not matched to a gene: 4. The DNA of the CDR3 is TGCGCCAGCAGCTTGCTGGGACAGATCACCGGGGAGCTGTTTTTT. It codes for CASSLLGQITGELFF.

The chain uses TRBV7-2 and TRBJ2-1; the D gene is possibly TRBD2 (7 bases). Trimming removed 3 bases from V and 8 bases from J, with 11 bases in between. CDR3 length equals 13 residues. Per the germline V gene, CDR1 is SGHTA and CDR2 is FQGNSA. This chain's CDR3 is CASSLDSGDEQFF. In DNA, the CDR3 is TGTGCCAGCAGCTTGGACAGCGGGGATGAGCAGTTCTTC.

There are a few counts of this clone. The gene calls are TRBV11-1 and TRBJ2-7; 9 nucleotides align to TRBD2. The CDR3 spans 14 residues. V lost 5 bases, J lost 6 bases, and 8 bases stayed unmatched. The germline V gene encodes CDR1 SGHAT and CDR2 FQDESV (reference sequence). DNA of the CDR3: TGTGCCAGCAGCGCGGCGGGGGGGCTCTCCGAGCAGTACTTC. This gives the protein CASSAAGGLSEQYF.

This chain uses TRBV7-6 with TRBJ1-2; TRBD1 agrees at 9 bases. Looked up from germline, CDR1 is SGHVS and CDR2 is FNYEAQ. The CDR3 has 15 amino acids. The trim removed 1 base at V and 5 bases at J, leaving 5 bases unmatched. DNA of the CDR3: TGTGCCAGCAGCTTAGGACAGGGGGATGGGTATGGCTACACCTTC. Amino acid sequence: CASSLGQGDGYGYTF. The entire variable domain, with the rest obtained from reference TRBV7-6 and TRBJ1-2, is as follows: GAGVSQSPRYKVTKRGQDVALRCDPISGHVSLYWYRQALGQGPEFLTYFNYEAQQDKSGLPNDRFSAERPEGSISTLTIQRTEQRDSAMYRCASSLGQGDGYGYTFGSGTRLTVV.

The chain uses TRBV15 and TRBJ2-1, with 7 nucleotides matching TRBD2. The germline V gene encodes CDR1 LNHNV and CDR2 YYDKDF (reference sequence). The CDR3 loop spans 16 amino acids. V lost 5 bases and J lost 0; bases outside the gene matches: 7. The DNA of the CDR3 is TGTGCCACCAGCTATTTCGGGGGGAGCTCCTACAATGAGCAGTTCTTC. Protein product: CATSYFGGSSYNEQFF.

J is TRBJ2-5 and V is TRBV7-2; 7 bases line up with TRBD2. The CDR3 spans 15 residues. Germline V CDR1 and CDR2: SGHTA, FQGNSA. The J segment lost 2 bases and the V segment lost 3 bases, leaving 6 bases of the junction unmatched. CDR3: CASSLVGGFQETQYF. CDR3 nucleotide sequence: TGTGCCAGCAGCTTGGTCGGGGGGTTTCAAGAGACCCAGTACTTC.

V and J are TRBV7-2 and TRBJ1-5; D uncertain. V was cut by 4 bases and J by 3 bases, with 7 bases left in between. In germline, CDR1 is SGHTA, CDR2 FQGNSA. This CDR3 contains 13 residues. CDR3 protein: CASSSRVNQPQHF. CDR3 in DNA: TGTGCCAGCAGCTCTCGGGTCAATCAGCCCCAGCATTTT. Variable domain in full (rest from reference TRBV7-2 and TRBJ1-5): GAGVSQSPSNKVTEKGKDVELRCDPISGHTALYWYRQSLGQGLEFLIYFQGNSAPDKSGLPSDRFSAERTGGSVSTLTIQRTQQEDSAVYLCASSSRVNQPQHFGDGTRLSIL.

The chain has TRBV7-9 and TRBJ1-6; D is unresolved. The germline V gene encodes CDR1 SEHNR and CDR2 FQNEAQ (reference sequence). This CDR3 has 16 amino acids. Trimming pared 3 bases from V and 2 bases from J, leaving 11 bases between. In nucleotides, the CDR3 is TGTGCCAGCAGCTTGAGAGCCGGGACCTATAATTCACCCCTCCACTTT. It specifies CASSLRAGTYNSPLHF.

The chain has TRBV25-1 and TRBJ2-4; 11 bases map to TRBD2. Germline lookup yields CDR1 MGHDK and CDR2 SYGVNS. V dropped 1 base and J dropped 7; count of bases not matched to a gene: 0. The CDR3 has 14 residues. The CDR3 reads CASSESSGGNIQYF. The CDR3 bases are TGTGCCAGCAGTGAATCTAGCGGGGGGAACATTCAGTACTTC.

The rearrangement joins TRBV25-1 to TRBJ1-2; 8 bases agree with TRBD1. CDR3 length equals 14 residues. The trim removed 3 bases at V and 7 bases at J, leaving 7 bases unmatched. Germline V gene sequence: CDR1 MGHDK, CDR2 SYGVNS. CDR3: CASSDSQGARGYTF. The CDR3 DNA is TGTGCCAGCAGTGATTCCCAGGGGGCGCGTGGCTACACCTTC.

The V and J genes are TRBV11-3 and TRBJ1-6; D possibly corresponds to TRBD1 (5 bases). Germline V gene sequence: CDR1 SGHNT, CDR2 YENEEA. V was shortened by 1 base and J by 6 bases, with 10 bases between the two germline ends. The CDR3 has 15 residues. The CDR3 DNA reads TGTGCCAGCAGCTTAGGGGGCGGAAGTAATTCACCCCTCCACTTT. Its translation is CASSLGGGSNSPLHF.

This clone was observed once. The chain links TRBV14 to TRBJ1-3; 7 bases are a match to TRBD1. The CDR3 runs to 15 residues. Germline V gives CDR1 SGHDN, CDR2 FVKESK. J gave up 3 bases and V 4 bases, and 6 bases lay outside the gene matches. CDR3 DNA sequence: TGTGCCAGCAGCCCGACAGGGTGGAGTGGAAACACCATATATTTT. This encodes CASSPTGWSGNTIYF.

The chain has TRBV2 and TRBJ1-5, with 9 bases identical to TRBD1. Germline V lookup: CDR1 SNHLY, CDR2 FYNNEI. The junction had 9 bases not matched to a gene; V was cut back by 3 bases and J by 0 bases. There are 18 residues in the CDR3. CDR3 DNA sequence: TGTGCCAGCAGTGATGGACAGGGGAGGGGTTATAGCAATCAGCCCCAGCATTTT. It yields the protein CASSDGQGRGYSNQPQHF.

This clone was found once. The chain combines TRBV6-1 with TRBJ2-7; D is perhaps TRBD1 (6 bases). CDR1 is MNHNS and CDR2 is SASEGT in the germline V gene. This CDR3 has 14 amino acids. Trimming shortened V by 4 bases and J by 2 bases, and 12 bases separated the two germline ends. The CDR3 loop reads CASSGQALPYEQYF. CDR3 in DNA: TGTGCCAGCAGTGGACAGGCGTTGCCCTACGAGCAGTACTTC.

CDR3 sequence: CASSEAPGPYEQYF. The CDR3 DNA follows: TGTGCCAGCAGTGAAGCCCCAGGGCCCTACGAGCAGTACTTC. The chain recombines TRBV6-1 with TRBJ2-7; a possible D gene is TRBD1 (5 bases). CDR3 length equals 14 residues. V shed 0 bases and J shed 2 bases, with 8 bases lying between them. Per the germline V gene, CDR1 is MNHNS and CDR2 is SASEGT.

The V and J genes are TRBV11-3 and TRBJ2-2; D is possibly TRBD1 (6 bases). The V gene lost 1 base and the J gene lost 4 bases, with 13 bases spanning the gap. Germline-derived CDR1 and CDR2 are SGHNT and YENEEA. The CDR3 contains 16 residues. CDR3 region: CASSLGAGVGTGELFF. CDR3 coding DNA: TGTGCCAGCAGCTTAGGGGCAGGGGTGGGCACCGGGGAGCTGTTTTTT.

The rearrangement uses TRBV30 and TRBJ1-2; D might be TRBD1 (6 bases). This CDR3 contains 11 residues. Germline lookup yields CDR1 GTSNPN and CDR2 SVGIG (reference sequence). V lost 3 bases, J lost 6 bases, and 8 bases lay in between. This CDR3 reads CAWRGANGYTF. The CDR3 bases are TGTGCCTGGAGGGGGGCTAATGGCTACACCTTC. Based on the CDR3 plus reference TRBV30 and TRBJ1-2, the full variable domain is SQTIHQWPATLVQPVGSPLSLECTVEGTSNPNLYWYRQAAGRGLQLLFYSVGIGQISSEVPQNLSASRPQDRQFILSSKKLLLSDSGFYLCAWRGANGYTFGSGTRLTVV.

This clone was detected only once. The chain has TRBV6-5 and TRBJ2-3; tentatively, D is TRBD2 (7 bases). Looked up from germline, CDR1 is MNHEY and CDR2 is SVGAGI. The CDR3 is 15 amino acids. The ends were cut back, 5 bases at V and 3 bases at J, with 15 bases in the middle. The CDR3 region is CASSPLEGGTDTQYF. CDR3 nucleotide sequence: TGTGCCAGCAGTCCGTTGGAGGGGGGGACAGATACGCAGTATTTT.

This clone showed up just a few times. The V gene is TRBV7-6, the J gene TRBJ1-5; possibly TRBD1 for D (5 bases). The germline V gene encodes CDR1 SGHVS and CDR2 FNYEAQ. There are 17 residues in the CDR3. V was shortened by 5 bases and J by 3 bases, with 20 bases between the two germline ends. The CDR3 reads CASSPSLGHRNNQPQHF. The CDR3 coding sequence is TGTGCCAGCAGCCCGTCTTTAGGCCACAGGAACAATCAGCCCCAGCATTTT.

The V and J genes are TRBV2 and TRBJ2-7; 10 bases are shared with TRBD1. The CDR3 is 15 residues long. The germline CDR1 and CDR2 sequences are SNHLY and FYNNEI. Trimming removed 5 bases from V and 6 bases from J; junction bases left unmatched: 10. For the CDR3, the DNA is TGTGCCAGCAGTCGTCCGGGACAGGGGAAAGGCGAGCAGTACTTC. This codes for CASSRPGQGKGEQYF.

The CDR3 nucleotides are TGTGCCAGCAGCCCGCAGGGCCAGATGTACTTC. Translating it yields CASSPQGQMYF. The chain is built from TRBV14 and TRBJ2-7, with TRBD1 as a possible D gene (5 bases). Germline CDR1 reads SGHDN; CDR2 reads FVKESK. V was shortened by 4 bases and J by 12 bases, with 13 bases between the two germline ends. There are 11 residues in the CDR3.

The chain recombines TRBV5-6 with TRBJ2-7, with 9 bases identical to TRBD1. The CDR3 extends over 15 amino acids. V lost 4 bases and J lost 2; bases outside the gene matches: 7. Germline V gene lookup returns CDR1 SGHDT and CDR2 YYEEEE. CDR3 nucleotide sequence: TGTGCCAGCAGCCGGCTAGGACAGGGGACCTACGAGCAGTACTTC. It is translated as CASSRLGQGTYEQYF. The whole variable domain, filled in from reference TRBV5-6 and TRBJ2-7, reads DAGVTQSPTHLIKTRGQQVTLRCSPKSGHDTVSWYQQALGQGPQFIFQYYEEEERQRGNFPDRFSGHQFPNYSSELNVNALLLGDSALYLCASSRLGQGTYEQYFGPGTRLTVT.